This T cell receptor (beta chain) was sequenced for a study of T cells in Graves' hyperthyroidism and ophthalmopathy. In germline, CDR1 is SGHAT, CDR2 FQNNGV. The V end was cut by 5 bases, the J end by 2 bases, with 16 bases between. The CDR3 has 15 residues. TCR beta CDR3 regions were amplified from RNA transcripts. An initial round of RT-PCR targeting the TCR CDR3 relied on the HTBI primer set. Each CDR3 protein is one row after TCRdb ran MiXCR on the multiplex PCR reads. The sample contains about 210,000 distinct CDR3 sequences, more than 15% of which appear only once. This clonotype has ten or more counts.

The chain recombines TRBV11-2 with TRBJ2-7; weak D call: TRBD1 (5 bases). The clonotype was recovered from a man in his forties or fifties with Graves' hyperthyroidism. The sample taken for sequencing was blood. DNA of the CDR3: TGTGCCAGCAGCCCTGGGTCAGGGTTAACCTACGAGCAGTACTTC. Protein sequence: CASSPGSGLTYEQYF.